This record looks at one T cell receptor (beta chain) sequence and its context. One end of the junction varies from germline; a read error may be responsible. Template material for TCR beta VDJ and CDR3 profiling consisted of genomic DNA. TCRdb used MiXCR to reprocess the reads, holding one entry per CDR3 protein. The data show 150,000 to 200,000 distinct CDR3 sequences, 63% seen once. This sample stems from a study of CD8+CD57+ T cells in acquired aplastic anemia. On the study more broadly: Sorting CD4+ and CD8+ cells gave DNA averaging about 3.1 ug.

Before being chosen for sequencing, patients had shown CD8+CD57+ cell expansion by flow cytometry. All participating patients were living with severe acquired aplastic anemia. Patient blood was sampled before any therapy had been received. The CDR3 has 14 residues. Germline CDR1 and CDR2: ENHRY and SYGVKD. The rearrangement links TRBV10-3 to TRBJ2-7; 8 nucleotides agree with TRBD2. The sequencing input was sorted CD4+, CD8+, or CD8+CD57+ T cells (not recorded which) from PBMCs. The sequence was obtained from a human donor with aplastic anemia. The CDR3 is CAISGAGGLYEQYF. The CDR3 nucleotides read TGTGCCATCAGTGGCGCGGGGGGCCTCTACGAACAGTACTTC.